This T cell receptor beta chain was profiled in a study of sequential checkpoint blockade in melanoma. Treatment defined: randomized to nivolumab then ipilimumab (arm A) or the reverse (arm B). No patient had prior DNA-damaging chemotherapy. From thawed PBMCs, live CD3+CD8+ cells negative for CD19 and CD56 were sorted. TCRdb's copy holds only in-frame clones and misses some; the assay was immunoSEQ multiplex PCR. The sample consists of approximately 34,000 clones, approximately 84% of them appearing once. This clone showed up just a few times. The CDR3 contains 16 residues. CDR1 is SEHNR, CDR2 FQNEAQ, per germline (reference sequence). Trimming took off 1 base at V and 0 bases at J, with 10 bases between the two ends.

This rearrangement joins TRBV7-9 to TRBJ1-5; D is possibly TRBD1 (5 bases). The source is a human donor with melanoma. The sample consisted of CD8+ T cells sorted from blood (inferred from file names), taken from a patient given nivolumab and ipilimumab in sequence. The CDR3 protein is CASSLDSGNSNQPQHF. For the CDR3, the DNA is TGTGCCAGCAGCTTAGATTCAGGGAATAGCAATCAGCCCCAGCATTTT.